This T cell receptor beta chain is drawn from a study of cytomegalovirus exposure and HLA in healthy donors. Background on the study: Within an early data release were about 85 million unique TCRs drawn from HLA-typed donors.

The primer mix had 60 Vbeta and 13 Jbeta primers. The protocol was immunoSEQ multiplex PCR, while the TCRdb copy is restricted to in-frame clones and leaves out a portion. The repertoire includes about 170,000 clones, more than 75% of them detected once, and around 0.91% sits in the top ten. CDR3 length: 12 residues. Trimming left V 7 bases short and J 7 bases short, with 12 bases between. The germline V gene encodes CDR1 SGHRS and CDR2 YFSETQ. The receptor was isolated from a girl aged 2-10 years in good health and CMV-seropositive. The sample was PBMCs. V usage is TRBV5-1 and J usage is TRBJ2-1, with a possible D match to TRBD2 (5 bases). Written as DNA, the CDR3 is TGCGCCAGCGGCGAGGGCGGAAATGAGCAGTTCTTC. It encodes CASGEGGNEQFF.